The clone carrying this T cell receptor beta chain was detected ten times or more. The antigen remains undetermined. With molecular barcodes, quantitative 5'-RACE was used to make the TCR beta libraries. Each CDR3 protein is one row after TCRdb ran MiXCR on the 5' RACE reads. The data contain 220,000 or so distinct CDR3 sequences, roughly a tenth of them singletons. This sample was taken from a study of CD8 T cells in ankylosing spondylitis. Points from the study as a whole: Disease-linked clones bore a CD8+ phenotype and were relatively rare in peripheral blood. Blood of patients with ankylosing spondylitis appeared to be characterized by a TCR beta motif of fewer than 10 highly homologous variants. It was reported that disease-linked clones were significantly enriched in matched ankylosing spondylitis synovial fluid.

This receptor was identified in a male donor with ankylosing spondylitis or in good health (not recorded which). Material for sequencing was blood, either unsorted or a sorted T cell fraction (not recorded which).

CDR3 bases: TGTGCCAGCAGCCCGTCAACCCAAAACTACGAGCAGTACTTC. Translating it yields CASSPSTQNYEQYF. The chain has TRBV11-2 and TRBJ2-7; D is undetermined. The CDR3 has 14 residues. Trimming removed 5 bases at V and 3 bases at J, with 14 bases between. Germline CDR1 reads SGHAT; CDR2 reads FQNNGV. Combining the CDR3 with reference TRBV11-2 and TRBJ2-7 gives the whole variable domain EAGVAQSPRYKIIEKRQSVAFWCNPISGHATLYWYQQILGQGPKLLIQFQNNGVVDDSQLPKDRFSAERLKGVDSTLKIQPAKLEDSAVYLCASSPSTQNYEQYFGPGTRLTVT.